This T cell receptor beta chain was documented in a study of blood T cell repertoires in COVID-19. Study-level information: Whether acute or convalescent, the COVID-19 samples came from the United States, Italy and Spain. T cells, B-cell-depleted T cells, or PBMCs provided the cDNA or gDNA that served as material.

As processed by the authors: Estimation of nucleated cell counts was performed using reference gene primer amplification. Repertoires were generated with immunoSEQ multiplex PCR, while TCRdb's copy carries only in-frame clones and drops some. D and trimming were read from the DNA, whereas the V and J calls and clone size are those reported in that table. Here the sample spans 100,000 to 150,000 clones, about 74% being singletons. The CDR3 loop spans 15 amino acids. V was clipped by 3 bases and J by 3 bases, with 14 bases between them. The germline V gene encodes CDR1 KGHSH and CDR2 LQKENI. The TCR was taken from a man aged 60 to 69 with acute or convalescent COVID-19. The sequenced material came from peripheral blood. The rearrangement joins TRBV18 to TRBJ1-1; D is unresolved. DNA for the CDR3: TGTGCCAGCTCACCCATGGGGAGGGTGGACACTGAAGCTTTCTTT. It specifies CASSPMGRVDTEAFF.